What follows are 7 T cell receptor beta chains derived from one specimen sequenced in a study of tumor-infiltrating lymphocytes in primary liver carcinoma. Unsorted whole blood supplied the blood RNA, and germline DNA was isolated too. The researchers produced TCR beta cDNA from around 0.5 ug total RNA with a constant-region primer. Libraries covering TCR beta were generated through three nested multiplex PCR rounds (using a slightly modified ARM-PCR). The study ran its first two PCR rounds for around 10 cycles each, using TRBV1-TRBV30 forward primers and a C-beta reverse primer. Using its own MiXCR run on the multiplex PCR reads, TCRdb lists one record per CDR3 protein. The table includes around 330,000 distinct CDR3 sequences, around three fifths detected once. Sequenced: peripheral blood. The receptor source for this set is a woman aged 30 to 39 with primary liver carcinoma and hepatitis B virus infection.

In DNA form, the CDR3 reads TGTGCCAGCAGCCAATACGCCGGGACAGGCCTGGCCTCTGGCTACACCTTC. Translated, it gives CASSQYAGTGLASGYTF. The J gene is TRBJ1-2, the V gene TRBV7-9, with TRBD1 identical over 8 bases. CDR1 is SEHNR and CDR2 is FQNEAQ in the germline V gene (reference sequence). V lost 5 bases, J lost 7 bases, and 18 bases stayed unmatched. The CDR3 runs 17 residues.

V gene TRBV12-3 or TRBV12-4 combines with J gene TRBJ1-1; no definite D call. V was clipped by 5 bases and J by 10 bases, with 17 bases between them. The CDR3 runs 13 residues. CDR3 in DNA: TGTGCCAGCAGTCCTAGGACGACCCTCGGAGCTTTCTTT. Translation: CASSPRTTLGAFF.

This chain links TRBV28 with TRBJ2-3, with 7 bases aligning to TRBD2. In germline, CDR1 is MDHEN, CDR2 SYDVKM. CDR3 length: 19 amino acids. The V gene end was trimmed by 6 bases and the J gene end by 3 bases; junction bases not matched to a gene: 21. CDR3 DNA sequence: TGTGCCAGCAGCCCCCTCCGGGACTATTCCGACCCTAGTACAGATACGCAGTATTTT. Protein product: CASSPLRDYSDPSTDTQYF.

With respect to this clonotype: A much more abundant neighbour one base away suggests this may be a read error. V usage is TRBV6-5 and J usage is TRBJ1-5; no firm D call. The germline gives CDR1 MNHEY, CDR2 SVGAGI. The CDR3 has 13 residues. CDR3 in DNA: TGTGTCAGCAGTATAAGTAGCAATCAGCCCCAGCATTTT. It is translated as CVSSISSNQPQHF.

Worth noting for this clonotype: At one of its ends the junction is not consistent with the germline gene, which may arise from a read error. The CDR3 DNA follows: TGTGCCATCAGTCTAAACAGGGGGCGTTGGAATTCACCCCTCCACTTT. The encoded protein is CAISLNRGRWNSPLHF. This chain links TRBV6-2 or TRBV6-3 with TRBJ1-6; 9 bases map to TRBD1. This CDR3 region has 16 residues. Germline V CDR1 and CDR2: MNHEY, SVGEGT.

This clonotype came up many times. V is TRBV11-2 and J is TRBJ2-4; TRBD1 agrees at 7 bases. The V and J ends lost 1 base and 0 bases, in that order; junction bases with no gene match: 3. Germline V gene lookup returns CDR1 SGHAT and CDR2 FQNNGV. CDR3 length: 16 amino acids. The CDR3 protein is CASSLGQGLAKNIQYF. The CDR3 DNA sequence: TGTGCCAGCAGCTTAGGACAGGGTCTAGCCAAAAACATTCAGTACTTC.

V gene TRBV11-2 combines with J gene TRBJ2-7; maybe TRBD1 (6 bases). V lost 8 bases and J lost 8, with 19 bases in between. The CDR3 is made up of 13 amino acids. CDR1 SGHAT and CDR2 FQNNGV come from the germline V gene. CDR3 in amino acids: CASCSGARDKQYF. The DNA of the CDR3 is TGTGCCAGCTGTTCCGGTGCTCGGGACAAGCAGTACTTC.